This T cell receptor beta chain was captured in a study of T cell repertoires in cytomegalovirus infection. Study-wide background: HLA-B-restricted CMV epitopes that are well studied, plus recently identified HLA-C-restricted ones, were used by the study. Based on public TCR beta signatures, there were indications of CMV infection and of a matching HLA type.

This clonotype was observed a handful of times. Its antigen is currently unknown. TCRdb called the reads again in MiXCR, with one record for every CDR3 protein. The data contain a few hundred thousand distinct CDR3 sequences, just under 40% of them singletons. Findings and caveats of the study: Carriers of CMV and the relevant HLA type were discriminated by public TCR beta frequency.

The CDR3 has 20 amino acids. V was trimmed by 3 bases and J by 1 base, leaving 25 bases between them. Sample: cultured PBMCs, taken from culture after CMV antigen stimulation. The receptor was derived from a human donor in good health (CMV status not recorded). Some clones in this sample may be carry-over from other donors' samples. This sequence joins TRBV12-3 or TRBV12-4 and TRBJ1-5; tentative D call: TRBD1 (6 bases). The CDR3 DNA sequence: TGTGCCAGCAGTTTGACAAGGGGGGCTCCCCGTCGGTGGAGCAATCAGCCCCAGCATTTT. It yields the protein CASSLTRGAPRRWSNQPQHF.